Following are 26 T cell receptor beta chains from one sample sequenced in a study of post-analysis software for immune sequencing data. cDNA libraries of TCR beta carried unique molecular identifiers. TCRdb re-derived calls from the PCR reads in MiXCR, one entry per CDR3 protein. The top ten clones hold roughly 28% of a sample with over 150,000 distinct CDR3 sequences, under 40% of them seen once. The source was blood, collected after autologous hematopoietic stem cell transplantation. The receptors were gathered from a girl between 10 and 17 years old with multiple sclerosis.

This chain connects TRBV28 to TRBJ2-7; 11 bases agree with TRBD1. The CDR3 is 18 amino acids. The V gene's germline CDR1 is MDHEN and CDR2 SYDVKM. V lost 4 bases to trimming and J lost 0 bases; unmatched junction nucleotides: 11. The CDR3 spells CASSSPQTGTGGSYEQYF. For the CDR3, the DNA is TGTGCCAGCAGTTCACCACAGACCGGGACAGGGGGCTCCTACGAGCAGTACTTC.

The rearrangement joins TRBV27 to TRBJ2-1, with D perhaps TRBD1 or TRBD2 (7 bases each). Per germline, CDR1 MNHEY and CDR2 SMNVEV (reference sequence). The CDR3 consists of 16 residues. V was cut by 3 bases and J by 8 bases, with 20 bases left in between. This CDR3 reads CASSLGQQTSWHEQFF. Written as DNA, the CDR3 is TGTGCCAGCAGTTTGGGACAGCAGACTAGCTGGCATGAGCAGTTCTTC.

This chain uses TRBV4-3 with TRBJ2-6; either TRBD1 or TRBD2 may supply D (5 bases each). V dropped 1 base and J dropped 4 bases, with 8 bases sitting between them. The germline V gene has CDR1 LGHNA and CDR2 YSLEER. This CDR3 has 15 amino acids. CDR3: CASSQGDGGANVLTF. The DNA of the CDR3 is TGCGCCAGCAGCCAAGGGGACGGAGGGGCCAACGTCCTGACTTTC.

This chain joins TRBV27 and TRBJ1-1; D uncertain. The CDR3 sequence is 13 residues long. Germline V gene lookup returns CDR1 MNHEY and CDR2 SMNVEV (reference sequence). V lost 5 bases and J 3 bases, leaving 10 bases between the germline ends. This CDR3 reads CASSLGPHTEAFF. CDR3 bases: TGTGCCAGCAGTCTCGGGCCCCACACTGAAGCTTTCTTT.

This chain joins TRBV20-1 and TRBJ2-1; D is undetermined. Germline CDR1 and CDR2: DFQATT and SNEGSKA (reference sequence). The CDR3 runs 13 residues. Trimming shortened V by 3 bases and J by 8 bases, and 14 bases separated the two germline ends. For the CDR3, the DNA is TGCAGTGCTAGTTTTGACGCTCGCCATGAGCAGTTCTTC. Translation: CSASFDARHEQFF.

The chain is built from TRBV4-3 and TRBJ2-1, with D possibly matching TRBD2 (5 bases). The CDR3 is 16 residues long. V gave up 0 bases and J gave up 4 bases, with 13 bases separating them. Germline lookup yields CDR1 LGHNA and CDR2 YSLEER. The CDR3: CASSQDGAVPYNEQFF. In DNA, the CDR3 is TGCGCCAGCAGCCAAGATGGAGCGGTACCGTACAATGAGCAGTTCTTC.

This clonotype was found a few times. The J gene is TRBJ2-7, the V gene TRBV25-1; tentative D call: TRBD1 (5 bases). Germline CDR1 reads MGHDK; CDR2 reads SYGVNS. CDR3 length: 13 residues. V shed 7 bases and J shed 3 bases, with 13 bases lying between them. The CDR3 here is CASTKGVVYEQYF. CDR3 DNA sequence: TGTGCCAGCACCAAAGGGGTAGTCTACGAGCAGTACTTC.

This clonotype was counted a few times. The V call is TRBV29-1, the J call TRBJ2-1; 7 nucleotides line up with TRBD1. J gave up 3 bases and V 6 bases, and 8 bases lay outside the gene matches. The CDR3 totals 14 residues. Germline V gene data show CDR1 as SQVTM and CDR2 as ANQGSEA. The CDR3 here is CSVTGARGYNEQFF. The CDR3 bases are TGCAGCGTCACAGGGGCTCGGGGCTACAATGAGCAGTTCTTC.

Notes on this clonotype: The CDR3 does not close with the conserved phenylalanine or tryptophan, likely indicating a read error. The chain combines TRBV29-1 with TRBJ2-2; 7 bases agree with TRBD1. The CDR3 runs to 12 residues. Germline V lookup: CDR1 SQVTM, CDR2 ANQGSEA. V shed 6 bases, J shed 6 bases, and the junction held 4 bases outside the gene matches. The CDR3 reads CSVPTGSGELFC. In nucleotides, the CDR3 is TGCAGCGTACCGACAGGGTCCGGGGAGCTGTTTTGT.

The rearrangement uses TRBV6-5 and TRBJ2-7; 11 nucleotides agree with TRBD1. Germline CDR1 is MNHEY and CDR2 is SVGAGI. The CDR3 runs to 14 residues. With 5 bases clipped from V and 4 bases from J, the junction kept 4 bases outside the gene matches. This CDR3 reads CASSPGQGVYEQYF. The CDR3 nucleotides are TGTGCCAGCAGTCCGGGACAGGGGGTATACGAGCAGTACTTC.

The chain recombines TRBV6-5 with TRBJ1-2; D perhaps matches TRBD1 (5 bases). The CDR3 is made up of 15 amino acids. Germline CDR1 and CDR2: MNHEY and SVGAGI. Deletions cut 6 bases from V and 6 bases from J, with 20 bases between. The CDR3 sequence: CASRPAGGRGDGYTF. The CDR3 bases are TGTGCCAGCAGGCCCGCGGGCGGCCGGGGGGATGGCTACACCTTC.

This chain connects TRBV29-1 to TRBJ2-1, with D possibly TRBD2 on 6 matching bases. V lost 1 base and J 2 bases, leaving 15 bases between the germline ends. CDR1 is SQVTM, CDR2 ANQGSEA, per germline. The CDR3 spans 16 residues. The CDR3 region has the DNA TGCAGCGTTGAAGTACCTAGCGTAGGGACCTACAATGAGCAGTTCTTC. It translates to CSVEVPSVGTYNEQFF.

V gene TRBV13 combines with J gene TRBJ2-7, with TRBD1 matching over 10 bases. Germline CDR1 and CDR2: PRHDT and FYEKMQ (reference sequence). Trimming cost V 4 bases and J 3 bases; bases outside gene matches: 12. The CDR3 contains 17 residues. The CDR3 nucleotides are TGTGCCAGCAGCTCCGCCGGGACAGGGGCCCCTGTCTACGAGCAGTACTTC. Translated, it gives CASSSAGTGAPVYEQYF.

This clonotype came up a few times. V is TRBV20-1 and J is TRBJ2-7; D not certain. The V gene's germline CDR1 is DFQATT and CDR2 SNEGSKA (reference sequence). V was clipped by 3 bases and J by 0 bases, with 12 bases between them. The CDR3 is 14 amino acids. In DNA form, the CDR3 reads TGCAGTGCTAGGGTCCACGGCAGCTCCTACGAGCAGTACTTC. Encoded protein: CSARVHGSSYEQYF.

CDR3 amino acids: CASSRPGLIDGYTF. CDR3 DNA sequence: TGTGCCAGCAGTCGTCCGGGCCTCATCGATGGCTACACCTTC. The chain joins TRBV12-3 or TRBV12-4 to TRBJ1-2; D unclear. The CDR3 loop spans 14 amino acids. V lost 5 bases and J 6 bases, leaving 16 bases between the germline ends.

The chain has TRBV20-1 and TRBJ2-3; D is unresolved. The CDR3 is 17 residues long. V dropped 0 bases and J dropped 4 bases, with 20 bases sitting between them. Per the germline V gene, CDR1 is DFQATT and CDR2 is SNEGSKA (reference sequence). CDR3 loop: CSARDHRTVYGSDTQYF. The DNA for the CDR3 is TGCAGTGCTAGAGATCACCGGACGGTCTATGGCTCAGATACGCAGTATTTT.

The chain couples TRBV10-3 to TRBJ2-7; possibly TRBD1 for D (6 bases). CDR3 length: 15 amino acids. Germline CDR1 reads ENHRY; CDR2 reads SYGVKD. V was trimmed by 10 bases and J by 0 bases, leaving 19 bases between them. The CDR3 DNA sequence: TGTGCCACACGACGAGGGACACTTTTCTCCTACGAGCAGTACTTC. Protein product: CATRRGTLFSYEQYF.

The chain has TRBV12-3 or TRBV12-4 and TRBJ2-3; D not certain. Between the trimmed V and J ends, which lost 3 bases and 1 base, there was a span of 11 bases. The CDR3 has 15 amino acids. CDR3 loop: CASSFERAGTDTQYF. In DNA, the CDR3 is TGTGCCAGCAGTTTCGAGCGAGCTGGCACAGATACGCAGTATTTT.

This clonotype occurred a few times. The V gene is TRBV27, the J gene TRBJ1-2; D remains unclear. Trimming removed 3 bases from V and 2 bases from J, with 7 bases in between. CDR1 MNHEY and CDR2 SMNVEV come from the germline V gene (reference sequence). The CDR3 covers 13 residues. CDR3 in amino acids: CASSLGRNYGYTF. CDR3 in DNA: TGTGCCAGCAGTTTGGGGAGAAACTATGGCTACACCTTC.

The chain combines TRBV20-1 with TRBJ2-1, with 7 bases identical to TRBD1. The junction had 5 bases not matched to a gene; V was cut back by 5 bases and J by 4 bases. CDR3 length: 13 amino acids. Germline lookup yields CDR1 DFQATT and CDR2 SNEGSKA (reference sequence). The CDR3 spells CSARQGVYNEQFF. Written as DNA, the CDR3 is TGCAGTGCTCGACAGGGTGTGTACAATGAGCAGTTCTTC.

The count of this clonotype is one. J is TRBJ2-3 and V is TRBV20-1; D remains unclear. The V end lost 5 bases, the J end lost 11 bases, and 20 bases lay between the germline ends. Germline CDR1 DFQATT, CDR2 SNEGSKA (reference sequence). The CDR3 consists of 13 residues. The CDR3 reads CSAHLPDDLGQYF. CDR3 in DNA: TGCAGTGCTCACCTCCCGGACGACTTGGGGCAGTATTTT.

The CDR3, as DNA: TGTGCCATCAGTGGAGGGGGCACTAGCGGAGCCACAGATACGCAGTATTTT. Its translation is CAISGGGTSGATDTQYF. This chain links TRBV10-3 with TRBJ2-3; D may be TRBD2 (8 bases). CDR1 and CDR2 (germline): ENHRY, SYGVKD. This CDR3 has 17 residues. The V end was cut by 4 bases, the J end by 2 bases, with 19 bases between.

The V call is TRBV6-1, the J call TRBJ2-4; 8 bases are a match to TRBD1. V lost 0 bases to trimming and J lost 2 bases; unmatched junction nucleotides: 15. The CDR3 runs to 20 residues. Germline V gene lookup returns CDR1 MNHNS and CDR2 SASEGT. As DNA, the CDR3 is TGTGCCAGCAGTGAAGCCCAGGGGGCCCGTGGGCGGACGTCCAAAAACATTCAGTACTTC. This gives the protein CASSEAQGARGRTSKNIQYF.

This clonotype came up a few times. The chain joins TRBV15 to TRBJ2-1; D gene unclear. The CDR3 has 20 amino acids. Trimming removed 0 bases from V and 5 bases from J, with 26 bases in between. Per germline, CDR1 LNHNV and CDR2 YYDKDF (reference sequence). CDR3 protein: CATSRDHDFLISSPNNEQFF. In DNA, the CDR3 is TGTGCCACCAGCAGAGATCACGATTTCTTAATTTCGTCGCCTAACAATGAGCAGTTCTTC.

This clonotype was recorded at least ten times. The chain carries TRBV19 and TRBJ2-7; the D is unclear. The CDR3 runs to 13 residues. Looked up from germline, CDR1 is LNHDA and CDR2 is SQIVND (reference sequence). V shed 6 bases and J shed 5 bases, with 14 bases lying between them. CDR3 in DNA: TGTGCCAGTAGCCTTAGCCGCCTCCACGAGCAGTACTTC. This translates into CASSLSRLHEQYF.

The chain has TRBV4-1 and TRBJ2-1; TRBD1 might be the D (5 bases). The CDR3 is 12 amino acids. The germline V gene encodes CDR1 MGHRA and CDR2 YSYEKL. Trimming took 0 bases from V and 10 from J, leaving 7 bases between them. The CDR3: CASSQEGAEQFF. The CDR3, as DNA: TGCGCCAGCAGCCAAGAAGGGGCCGAGCAGTTCTTC.